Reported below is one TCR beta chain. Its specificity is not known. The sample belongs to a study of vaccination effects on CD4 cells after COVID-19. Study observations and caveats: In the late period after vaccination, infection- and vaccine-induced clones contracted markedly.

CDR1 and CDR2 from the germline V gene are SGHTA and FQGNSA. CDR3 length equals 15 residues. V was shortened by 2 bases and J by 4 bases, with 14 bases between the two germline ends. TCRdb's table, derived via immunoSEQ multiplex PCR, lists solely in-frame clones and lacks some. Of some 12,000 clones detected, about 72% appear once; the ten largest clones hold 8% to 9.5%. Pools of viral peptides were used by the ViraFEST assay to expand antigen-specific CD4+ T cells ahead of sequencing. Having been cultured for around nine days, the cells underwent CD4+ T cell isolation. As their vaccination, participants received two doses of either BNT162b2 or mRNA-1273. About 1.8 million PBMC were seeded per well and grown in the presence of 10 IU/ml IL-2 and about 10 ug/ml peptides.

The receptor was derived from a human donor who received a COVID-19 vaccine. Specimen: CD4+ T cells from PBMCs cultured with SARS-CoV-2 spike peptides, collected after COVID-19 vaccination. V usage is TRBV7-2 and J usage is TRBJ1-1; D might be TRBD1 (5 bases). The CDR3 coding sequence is TGTGCCAGCAGCTTATTTGGGCAGGACACCACTGAAGCTTTCTTT. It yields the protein CASSLFGQDTTEAFF. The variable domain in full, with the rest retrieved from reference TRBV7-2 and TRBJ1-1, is GAGVSQSPSNKVTEKGKDVELRCDPISGHTALYWYRQSLGQGLEFLIYFQGNSAPDKSGLPSDRFSAERTGGSVSTLTIQRTQQEDSAVYLCASSLFGQDTTEAFFGQGTRLTVV.